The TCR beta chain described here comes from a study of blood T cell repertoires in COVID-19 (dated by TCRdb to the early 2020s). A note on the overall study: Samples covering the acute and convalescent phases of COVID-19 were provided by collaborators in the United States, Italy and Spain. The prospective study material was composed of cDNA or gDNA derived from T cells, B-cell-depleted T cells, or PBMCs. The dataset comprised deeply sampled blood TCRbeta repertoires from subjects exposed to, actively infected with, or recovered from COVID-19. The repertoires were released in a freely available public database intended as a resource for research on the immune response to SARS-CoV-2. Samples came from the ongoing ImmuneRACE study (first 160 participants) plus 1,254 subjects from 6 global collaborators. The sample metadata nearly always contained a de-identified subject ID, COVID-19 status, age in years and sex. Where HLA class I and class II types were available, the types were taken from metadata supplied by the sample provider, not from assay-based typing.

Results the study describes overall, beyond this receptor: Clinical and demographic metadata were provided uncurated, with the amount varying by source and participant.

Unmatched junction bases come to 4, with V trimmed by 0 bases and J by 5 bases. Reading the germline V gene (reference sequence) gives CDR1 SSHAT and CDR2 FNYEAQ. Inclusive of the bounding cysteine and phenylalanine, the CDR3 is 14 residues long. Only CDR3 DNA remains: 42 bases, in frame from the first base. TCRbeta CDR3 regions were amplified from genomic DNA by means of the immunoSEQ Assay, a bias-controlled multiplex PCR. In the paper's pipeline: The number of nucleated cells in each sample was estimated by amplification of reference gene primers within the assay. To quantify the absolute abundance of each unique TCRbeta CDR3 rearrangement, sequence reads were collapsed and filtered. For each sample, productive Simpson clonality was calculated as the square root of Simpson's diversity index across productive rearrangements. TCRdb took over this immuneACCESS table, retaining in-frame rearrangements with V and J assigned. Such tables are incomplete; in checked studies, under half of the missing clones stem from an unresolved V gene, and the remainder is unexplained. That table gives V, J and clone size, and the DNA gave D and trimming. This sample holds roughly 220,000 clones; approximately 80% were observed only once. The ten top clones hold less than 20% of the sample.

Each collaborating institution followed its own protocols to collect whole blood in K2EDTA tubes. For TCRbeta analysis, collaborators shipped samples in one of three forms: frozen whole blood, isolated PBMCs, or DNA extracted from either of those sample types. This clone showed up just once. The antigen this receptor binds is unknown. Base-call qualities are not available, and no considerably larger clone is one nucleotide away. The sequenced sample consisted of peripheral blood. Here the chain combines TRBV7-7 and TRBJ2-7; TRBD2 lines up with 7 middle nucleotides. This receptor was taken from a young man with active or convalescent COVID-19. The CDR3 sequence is CASSLAGGDDEQYF. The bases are TGTGCCAGCAGCTTAGCGGGGGGGGATGACGAGCAGTACTTC.